These T cell receptor beta chains were read from a single sample in a study of T cell responses to AZD1222 COVID-19 vaccine. Using immunoSEQ multiplex PCR, the repertoire was profiled, and TCRdb retains in-frame clones only, with some absent. The sample carries hundreds of thousands of clones, 85% to 95% recorded once. This specimen consisted of peripheral blood, obtained on day 0 of MenACWY control vaccination. The receptors derive from an adult in good health. The CDR3 runs from the conserved cysteine through the conserved F or W. Each record gives: CDR3 length, clone size, V gene, D gene, J gene, CDR3 protein, CDR3 DNA. A D gene is named only where the DNA matches it firmly. Only some rows state a clone size, as once, few, many or a class for expanded clones.

>13|-|TRBV5-1|-|TRBJ2-5
CASSRQGGETQYF
TGCGCCAGCAGCCGACAGGGAGGCGAGACCCAGTACTTC
>14|-|TRBV27|TRBD1|TRBJ1-1
CASSLDLQGTEAFF
TGTGCCAGCAGTTTAGACCTACAGGGGACTGAAGCTTTCTTT
>15|-|TRBV5-1|TRBD1|TRBJ1-6
CASSLGQGAGSPLHF
TGCGCCAGCAGCTTGGGACAGGGGGCTGGCTCACCCCTCCACTTT
>14|-|TRBV6-5|-|TRBJ1-6
CASRGLRSNSPLHF
TGTGCCAGCAGGGGACTTAGGAGTAATTCACCCCTCCACTTT
>15|-|TRBV7-2|TRBD1|TRBJ1-2
CASSLDRGRFYGYTF
TGTGCCAGCAGCCTGGACAGGGGGCGGTTCTATGGCTACACCTTC
>14|-|TRBV28|TRBD1|TRBJ1-5
CASSPLEGAQPQHF
TGTGCCAGCAGTCCCCTGGAGGGGGCCCAGCCCCAGCATTTT
>13|few|TRBV10-3|TRBD1|TRBJ1-2
CAIRATGSDGYTF
TGTGCCATCAGAGCGACAGGGTCGGATGGCTACACCTTC
>14|once|TRBV9|-|TRBJ2-5
CASSVSSRAETQYF
TGTGCCAGCAGCGTGTCCTCGCGCGCGGAGACCCAGTACTTC
>15|once|TRBV6-5|TRBD2|TRBJ2-6
CASVSGGSGANVLTF
TGTGCCAGCGTATCGGGGGGGTCTGGGGCCAACGTCCTGACTTTC
>13|-|TRBV5-4|-|TRBJ1-1
CASSRDGNTEAFF
TGTGCCAGCAGCCGAGACGGGAACACTGAAGCTTTCTTT
>16|-|TRBV3-1/TRBV3-2|TRBD1|TRBJ1-1
CASSEGARRMNTEAFF
TGTGCCAGCAGCGAGGGGGCTCGACGCATGAACACTGAAGCTTTCTTT
>15|-|TRBV29-1|-|TRBJ2-5
CSVAQNLRYQETQYF
TGCAGCGTGGCCCAGAACCTGAGGTACCAAGAGACCCAGTACTTC
>13|-|TRBV6-5|-|TRBJ2-7
CASSYTGSYEQYF
TGTGCCAGCAGTTACACAGGGAGCTACGAGCAGTACTTC
>14|-|TRBV24-1|TRBD2|TRBJ2-3
CATSGAGGTDTQYF
TGTGCCACCAGTGGTGCGGGGGGCACAGATACGCAGTATTTT
>16|-|TRBV7-6|-|TRBJ2-2
CASSLIRGENTGELFF
TGTGCCAGCAGCTTAATCAGGGGGGAGAACACCGGGGAGCTGTTTTTT
>15|-|TRBV7-2|-|TRBJ2-2
CASSNGRFHTGELFF
TGTGCCAGCAGCAACGGTCGGTTCCACACCGGGGAGCTGTTTTTT
>12|-|TRBV28|-|TRBJ2-2
CASSLLAGELFF
TGTGCCAGCAGTTTACTAGCCGGGGAGCTGTTTTTT
>15|-|TRBV19|TRBD1|TRBJ1-1
CASSLGGQGVTEAFF
TGTGCCAGTTCTTTGGGCGGACAGGGGGTGACTGAAGCTTTCTTT
>14|-|TRBV11-2|-|TRBJ1-2
CASSLGPGGEGHTF
TGTGCCAGCAGCTTAGGGCCCGGGGGGGAAGGGCACACCTTC
>14|-|TRBV2|TRBD1|TRBJ1-5
CASSPTGGNQPQHF
TGTGCCAGCAGTCCAACAGGGGGCAATCAGCCCCAGCATTTT
>13|-|TRBV3-1/TRBV3-2|-|TRBJ1-1
CASSQGRITEAFF
TGTGCCAGCAGCCAAGGACGGATCACTGAAGCTTTCTTT
>15|-|TRBV19|-|TRBJ2-3
CTSSISVGPTDTQYF
TGTACCAGTAGTATCTCCGTCGGCCCCACAGATACGCAGTATTTT
>14|-|TRBV29-1|-|TRBJ1-5
CSVMGAGPNQPQHF
TGCAGCGTCATGGGGGCAGGTCCCAATCAGCCCCAGCATTTT
>13|-|TRBV5-1|-|TRBJ1-1
CASSLLGLTEAFF
TGCGCCAGCAGCTTGCTAGGGCTCACTGAAGCTTTCTTT
>13|-|TRBV29-1|TRBD1|TRBJ1-1
CSVIRQGATEAFF
TGCAGCGTTATCCGACAGGGGGCCACTGAAGCTTTCTTT
>15|-|TRBV4-3|TRBD2|TRBJ2-7
CASSLASGASYEQYF
TGCGCCAGCAGCCTAGCTAGCGGGGCCTCCTACGAGCAGTACTTC
>14|-|TRBV4-1|TRBD1|TRBJ1-3
CASSQTGTVNTIYF
TGCGCCAGCAGCCAGACCGGGACAGTAAACACCATATATTTT
>13|-|TRBV30|TRBD1|TRBJ1-5
CACAGGGNQPQHF
TGTGCCTGCGCAGGGGGTGGCAATCAGCCCCAGCATTTT
>15|-|TRBV19|-|TRBJ1-1
CASSRLPGVNTEAFF
TGTGCCAGTAGCAGACTACCAGGGGTGAACACTGAAGCTTTCTTT
>14|-|TRBV5-4|-|TRBJ1-2
CASRRITGNYGYTF
TGTGCCAGCAGGCGCATAACAGGGAACTATGGCTACACCTTC
>15|once|TRBV6-1|-|TRBJ2-1
CASSDRGPAYNEQFF
TGTGCCAGCAGTGATCGGGGACCCGCCTACAATGAGCAGTTCTTC
>15|-|TRBV18|TRBD1|TRBJ1-2
CASSLGTGNDYGYTF
TGTGCCAGCTCACTCGGGACAGGGAACGACTATGGCTACACCTTC
>15|-|TRBV30|TRBD1|TRBJ1-2
CAWSRQGGANYGYTF
TGTGCCTGGAGCAGACAGGGAGGCGCTAACTATGGCTACACCTTC
>15|-|TRBV7-9|-|TRBJ1-2
CASSFGGGKGYGYTF
TGTGCCAGCAGCTTTGGGGGAGGAAAGGGTTATGGCTACACCTTC
>14|-|TRBV7-9|-|TRBJ1-2
CASSPPGGNYGYTF
TGTGCCAGCAGCCCACCGGGTGGAAACTATGGCTACACCTTC
>14|-|TRBV6-5|-|TRBJ1-2
CASSSWLEGHGYTF
TGTGCCAGCTCAAGTTGGCTCGAGGGACATGGCTACACCTTC
>14|-|TRBV3-1/TRBV3-2|-|TRBJ1-2
CASSPRDWDYGYTF
TGTGCCAGCAGCCCTCGGGACTGGGACTATGGCTACACCTTC
>15|-|TRBV6-5|-|TRBJ1-1
CASFLGGHLNTEAFF
TGTGCCAGCTTCCTGGGGGGGCACTTGAACACTGAAGCTTTCTTT
>13|-|TRBV19|TRBD1|TRBJ1-1
CASSDTGETEAFF
TGTGCCAGTAGTGACACAGGGGAGACTGAAGCTTTCTTT
>12|-|TRBV5-4|-|TRBJ2-7
CASSLSVSGRNF
TGTGCCAGCAGCTTGTCAGTATCGGGACGCAACTTC
>13|-|TRBV19|-|TRBJ1-3
CASVKNSGNTIYF
TGTGCCAGCGTTAAGAACTCTGGAAACACCATATATTTT
>15|-|TRBV10-3|-|TRBJ2-7
CAISRRGEGAGEQYF
TGTGCCATCAGCAGGAGAGGAGAAGGGGCTGGGGAGCAGTACTTC
>13|-|TRBV5-1|-|TRBJ1-2
CASSPGANYGYTF
TGCGCCAGCAGCCCAGGGGCCAACTATGGCTACACCTTC
>12|-|TRBV6-5|-|TRBJ1-3
CASTTDGNTIYF
TGTGCCAGCACGACAGATGGAAACACCATATATTTT
>15|-|TRBV18|TRBD1|TRBJ2-1
CASSPPGTGGNEQFF
TGTGCCAGCTCACCACCGGGGACAGGGGGCAATGAGCAGTTCTTC
>15|-|TRBV6-1|TRBD1|TRBJ1-5
CASSEMTGTNQPQHF
TGTGCCAGCAGTGAAATGACAGGGACAAATCAGCCCCAGCATTTT